This T cell receptor beta chain derives from a study of T cells in Graves' hyperthyroidism and ophthalmopathy. The CDR3 regions of TCR beta were amplified from RNA transcripts. The HTBI primer set was used in a first-round RT-PCR of the TCR CDR3. TCRdb itself ran the multiplex PCR reads through MiXCR, one entry per CDR3 protein. In the table there are roughly 500,000 distinct CDR3 sequences, around 50% of which are singletons. This clonotype was detected a few times. Germline CDR1 is ENHRY and CDR2 is SYGVKD. Trimming cost V 4 bases and J 3 bases, with 7 bases left between them. The CDR3 is 13 residues long.

The chain employs TRBV10-3 and TRBJ1-5; D is unclear. Sample: peripheral blood or thyroid tissue (not recorded which). The clonotype was recovered from an adult woman with Graves' disease, either hyperthyroidism or ophthalmopathy (not recorded which). In DNA form, the CDR3 reads TGTGCCATCAGTGGGGCAGTCAATCAGCCCCAGCATTTT. Translated: CAISGAVNQPQHF.